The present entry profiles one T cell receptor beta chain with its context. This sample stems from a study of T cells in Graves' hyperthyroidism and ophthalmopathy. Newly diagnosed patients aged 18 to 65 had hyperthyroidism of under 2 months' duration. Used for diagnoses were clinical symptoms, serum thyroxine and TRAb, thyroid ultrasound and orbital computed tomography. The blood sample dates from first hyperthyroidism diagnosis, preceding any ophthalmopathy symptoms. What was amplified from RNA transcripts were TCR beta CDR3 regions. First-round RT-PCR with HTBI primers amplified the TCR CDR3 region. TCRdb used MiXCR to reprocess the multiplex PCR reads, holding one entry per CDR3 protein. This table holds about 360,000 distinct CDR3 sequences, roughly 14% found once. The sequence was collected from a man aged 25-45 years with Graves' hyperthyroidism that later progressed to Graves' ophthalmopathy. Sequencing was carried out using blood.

CDR3 sequence: CASSIDLTEETQYF. As DNA, the CDR3 is TGTGCCAGTAGTATAGATTTAACAGAAGAGACCCAGTACTTC. This sequence joins TRBV19 and TRBJ2-5; D gene unclear. Germline V lookup: CDR1 LNHDA, CDR2 SQIVND (reference sequence). The CDR3 runs 14 residues. V lost 0 bases and J 3 bases, leaving 8 bases between the germline ends.